This TCR beta chain comes out of a study of blood T cell repertoires in COVID-19. Generated by immunoSEQ multiplex PCR, the TCRdb table keeps only in-frame clones and is missing some. The sample yields roughly 60,000 clones, roughly 88% seen once. The germline V gene has CDR1 SGDLS and CDR2 YYNGEE. The germline V and J ends were trimmed by 5 bases and 2 bases, with 8 bases remaining between them. The CDR3 runs to 13 residues. The rearrangement joins TRBV9 to TRBJ2-1, with D possibly matching TRBD2 (5 bases). This TCR was sampled from a woman aged 55 to 70 with acute or convalescent COVID-19. The sample comprised peripheral blood. The CDR3 bases are TGTGCCAGCAGTCCCGGGGCCTACAATGAGCAGTTCTTC. Protein product: CASSPGAYNEQFF.